A single sample is the source of the 20 T cell receptor beta chains below, sequenced in a study of long-term antiretroviral therapy in people with HIV. At survey level, the immunoSEQ assay was run in its v3.0 version. Profiling relied on immunoSEQ multiplex PCR, and the TCRdb table lists in-frame clones only, not all of them. The table shows under 30,000 clones, with around three quarters occurring only once. Sequencing used unsorted PBMCs, obtained 0.3 years after starting antiretroviral therapy. These receptors were taken from a man aged 40-49 years with HIV.

The V gene is TRBV10-1, the J gene TRBJ1-2, with 8 bases that match TRBD1. V lost 4 bases, J lost 0 bases, and 13 bases stayed unmatched. Germline V gives CDR1 WNHNN, CDR2 SYGVQD (reference sequence). The CDR3 totals 18 residues. CDR3 bases: TGCGCCAGCAGTGGCCGAACCAGGACAGGGTCTACTAACTATGGCTACACCTTC. Its protein is CASSGRTRTGSTNYGYTF.

The chain couples TRBV27 to TRBJ2-6, with D possibly matching TRBD1 (6 bases). CDR3 length: 17 amino acids. Trimming took off 5 bases at V and 2 bases at J, with 16 bases between the two ends. Germline V gene lookup returns CDR1 MNHEY and CDR2 SMNVEV (reference sequence). CDR3 residues: CASSPGTPVAGANVLTF. As DNA, the CDR3 is TGTGCCAGCAGTCCCGGGACACCTGTTGCTGGGGCCAACGTCCTGACTTTC.

The CDR3 loop is CASSKKLGEVSNQPQHF. For the CDR3, the DNA is TGTGCCAGCAGCAAAAAATTGGGGGAGGTGAGCAATCAGCCCCAGCATTTT. The chain joins TRBV21-1 to TRBJ1-5. TRBV21-1 is flagged as a pseudogene. The CDR3 has 17 amino acids.

This chain links TRBV18 with TRBJ1-4; D possibly corresponds to TRBD1 (5 bases). The CDR3 has 15 amino acids. The germline CDR1 and CDR2 sequences are KGHSH and LQKENI. With 6 bases removed from V and 5 bases from J, the gap between germline ends came to 16 bases. CDR3 sequence reads: CASSAGPRGNEKLFF. The CDR3 coding sequence is TGTGCCAGCTCGGCAGGGCCCCGGGGAAATGAAAAACTGTTTTTT.

The chain has TRBV5-6 and TRBJ1-2; no clear D. The V gene lost 2 bases and the J gene lost 8 bases, with 7 bases spanning the gap. The CDR3 extends over 11 amino acids. In germline, CDR1 is SGHDT, CDR2 YYEEEE. In nucleotides, the CDR3 is TGTGCCAGCAGCTTCCTCGAGGGCTACACCTTC. Translating gives CASSFLEGYTF.

The rearrangement joins TRBV14 to TRBJ2-7, with TRBD2 matching 7 bases. Germline CDR1 reads SGHDN; CDR2 reads FVKESK. V shed 4 bases and J 0 bases; nucleotides not matched to a gene: 6. The CDR3 consists of 15 residues. CDR3 region: CASSLWSGGSYEQYF. The CDR3 region has the DNA TGTGCCAGCAGCCTCTGGTCGGGGGGCTCCTACGAGCAGTACTTC.

V usage is TRBV30 and J usage is TRBJ1-5; D is uncertain. The CDR3 is 13 amino acids. V shed 1 base and J shed 2 bases, with 6 bases lying between them. Germline loops: CDR1 GTSNPN, CDR2 SVGIG (reference sequence). The CDR3 sequence is CAWSGSGNQPQHF. The CDR3 coding sequence is TGTGCCTGGAGTGGTAGTGGCAATCAGCCCCAGCATTTT.

The rearrangement joins TRBV7-8 to TRBJ1-1; D might be TRBD1 (6 bases). The V gene lost 6 bases and the J gene lost 0 bases, with 14 bases spanning the gap. The CDR3 loop spans 15 amino acids. The V gene's germline CDR1 is SGHVS and CDR2 FQNEAQ. CDR3 sequence: CASRIGGPMNTEAFF. In DNA, the CDR3 is TGTGCCAGCAGAATCGGGGGCCCCATGAACACTGAAGCTTTCTTT.

The rearrangement links TRBV5-6 to TRBJ2-5; TRBD1 might be the D (5 bases). V lost 2 bases and J 1 base, leaving 6 bases between the germline ends. From germline, CDR1 is SGHDT and CDR2 YYEEEE. This CDR3 is built from 13 residues. In DNA form, the CDR3 reads TGTGCCAGCAGCTTAGGGGTCCAAGAGACCCAGTACTTC. Translation: CASSLGVQETQYF.

This chain joins TRBV5-1 and TRBJ2-2; 11 nucleotides agree with TRBD2. This CDR3 has 19 amino acids. The trim removed 3 bases at V and 4 bases at J, leaving 14 bases unmatched. Per the germline V gene, CDR1 is SGHRS and CDR2 is YFSETQ. The CDR3 loop reads CASSWGLLAGDLTTGELFF. The CDR3 DNA reads as TGCGCCAGCAGCTGGGGGTTACTAGCGGGGGACCTTACCACCGGGGAGCTGTTTTTT.

This rearrangement joins TRBV28 to TRBJ1-1, with TRBD1 matching 7 bases. In germline, CDR1 is MDHEN, CDR2 SYDVKM. With V trimmed by 7 bases and J by 3 bases, 11 bases remained unmatched. This CDR3 contains 15 residues. CDR3 nucleotides: TGTGCCAGCACAGCAGGGGGGGGTTTAGACACTGAAGCTTTCTTT. Amino acids: CASTAGGGLDTEAFF.

Only a few counts were recorded for this clone. The chain links TRBV7-9 to TRBJ1-4, with a tentative D call TRBD1 (5 bases). CDR3 length equals 17 residues. Per germline, CDR1 SEHNR and CDR2 FQNEAQ (reference sequence). V gave up 1 base and J gave up 3 bases, with 15 bases separating them. CDR3 loop: CASSLGQGRAANEKLFF. The CDR3 DNA sequence: TGTGCCAGCAGCTTAGGGCAGGGTCGAGCGGCTAATGAAAAACTGTTTTTT.

The V call is TRBV28, the J call TRBJ2-1, with 14 bases that match TRBD2. Per the germline V gene, CDR1 is MDHEN and CDR2 is SYDVKM. With 5 bases clipped from V and 9 bases from J, the junction kept 9 bases outside the gene matches. The CDR3 loop spans 16 amino acids. The CDR3 is CASSPPGLAGVGEQFF. CDR3 nucleotides: TGTGCCAGCAGTCCGCCGGGACTAGCGGGAGTGGGTGAGCAGTTCTTC.

This clone was seen a handful of times. The chain employs TRBV5-1 and TRBJ2-7, with D perhaps TRBD2 (5 bases). CDR1 SGHRS and CDR2 YFSETQ come from the germline V gene. This CDR3 contains 13 residues. V lost 2 bases and J lost 7, with 13 bases in between. CDR3 nucleotide sequence: TGCGCCAGCAGCTTCACCACGCCGGGGGAGCAGTACTTC. This codes for CASSFTTPGEQYF.

J is TRBJ2-3 and V is TRBV9, with 7 positions matching TRBD2. Trimming cost V 4 bases and J 3 bases; bases outside gene matches: 8. Germline V gene sequence: CDR1 SGDLS, CDR2 YYNGEE. The CDR3 is 15 amino acids. CDR3 loop: CASSPHRGVTDTQYF. CDR3 bases: TGTGCCAGCAGCCCACACCGGGGGGTTACAGATACGCAGTATTTT.

The rearrangement links TRBV15 to TRBJ2-1; TRBD2 matches at 7 bases. Germline trimming cut 9 bases from V and 6 bases from J; bases unmatched to any gene: 8. Germline V gives CDR1 LNHNV, CDR2 YYDKDF (reference sequence). This CDR3 has 13 residues. The CDR3 nucleotides are TGTGCCACTGGACCGGGAGGAGGCAATGAGCAGTTCTTC. The encoded protein is CATGPGGGNEQFF.

The genes are TRBV14 and TRBJ2-7; 7 bases are shared with TRBD2. CDR1 and CDR2 from the germline V gene are SGHDN and FVKESK. J gave up 6 bases and V 1 base, and 3 bases lay outside the gene matches. The length of the CDR3 is 13 residues. Here the CDR3 DNA reads TGTGCCAGCAGCCAAGCTGGGGGGGGCGAGCAGTACTTC. Protein sequence: CASSQAGGGEQYF. The whole variable domain, remainder taken from reference TRBV14 and TRBJ2-7, is EAGVTQFPSHSVIEKGQTVTLRCDPISGHDNLYWYRRVMGKEIKFLLHFVKESKQDESGMPNNRFLAERTGGTYSTLKVQPAELEDSGVYFCASSQAGGGEQYFGPGTRLTVT.

The rearrangement joins TRBV5-1 to TRBJ2-3; D gene unclear. V shed 2 bases and J shed 0 bases, with 10 bases lying between them. Germline loops: CDR1 SGHRS, CDR2 YFSETQ. This CDR3 region has 15 residues. CDR3 nucleotide sequence: TGCGCCAGCAGCTTTCAGCCCACTAGCACAGATACGCAGTATTTT. It translates to CASSFQPTSTDTQYF.

The chain carries TRBV19 and TRBJ1-2; possible D gene TRBD1, 5 bases. Per germline, CDR1 LNHDA and CDR2 SQIVND (reference sequence). This CDR3 region has 14 residues. Trimming removed 6 bases from V and 7 bases from J, with 18 bases in between. The CDR3 is CASSTIPGLGGYTF. CDR3 in DNA: TGTGCCAGTAGCACTATACCGGGACTCGGTGGCTACACCTTC.

This clone was found a few times. The chain employs TRBV20-1 and TRBJ1-2; D gene unclear. The CDR3 is made up of 11 amino acids. CDR1 is DFQATT, CDR2 SNEGSKA, per germline (reference sequence). Trimming left V 4 bases short and J 8 bases short, with 11 bases between. CDR3 amino acids: CSATSGGGYTF. Here the CDR3 DNA reads TGCAGTGCTACCTCTGGAGGAGGCTACACCTTC.